Described below is a single TCR beta chain sequence and its context. Original processing notes: Amplification of reference gene primers was used by the study to estimate nucleated cell counts. The table came from immunoSEQ multiplex PCR; TCRdb's copy has only in-frame clones and leaves some out. That table furnishes V, J and clone size, whereas the DNA furnished D and trimming. The sample lists fewer than 90,000 clones; approximately 89% were seen once. The data were taken from a study of blood T cell repertoires in COVID-19. Background on the study: Collection of acute and convalescent COVID-19 samples took place in the United States, Italy and Spain. The analysed material was cDNA or gDNA that came from T cells, B-cell-depleted T cells, or PBMCs.

Losses at the gene ends were 0 bases for V and 6 bases for J; bases not matched to a gene: 7. CDR1 LGHDT and CDR2 YNNKEL come from the germline V gene (reference sequence). The length of the CDR3 is 15 residues. The sequenced sample was peripheral blood. The genes are TRBV3-1 (or the pseudogene TRBV3-2) and TRBJ2-7; TRBD1 matches at 8 bases. This receptor was taken from a man in his fifties or sixties with acute or convalescent COVID-19. CDR3 protein: CASSQDLVQGAEQYF. The CDR3 DNA reads as TGTGCCAGCAGCCAAGATCTCGTCCAGGGGGCCGAGCAGTACTTC.